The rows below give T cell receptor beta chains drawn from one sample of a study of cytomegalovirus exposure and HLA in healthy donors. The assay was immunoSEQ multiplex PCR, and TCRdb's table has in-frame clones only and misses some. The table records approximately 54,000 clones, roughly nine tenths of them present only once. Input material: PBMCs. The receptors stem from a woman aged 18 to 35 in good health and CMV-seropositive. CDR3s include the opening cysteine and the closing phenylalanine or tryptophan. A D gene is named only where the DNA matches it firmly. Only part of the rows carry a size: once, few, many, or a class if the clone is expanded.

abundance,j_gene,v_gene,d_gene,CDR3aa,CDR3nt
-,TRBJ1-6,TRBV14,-,CASSPVAGTYNSPLHF,TGTGCCAGCAGCCCAGTGGCAGGGACCTATAATTCACCCCTCCACTTT
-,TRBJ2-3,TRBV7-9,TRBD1,CASSRLIGTGGADTQYF,TGTGCCAGCAGCCGATTGATCGGGACAGGGGGGGCAGATACGCAGTATTTT
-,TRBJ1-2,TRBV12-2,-,CASRLGSATGGPLGGYTF,TGTGCAAGTCGCTTAGGGTCGGCGACAGGGGGTCCCCTGGGCGGCTACACCTTC
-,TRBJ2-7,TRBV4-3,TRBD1,CASSQDLAGGVFSYEQYF,TGCGCCAGCAGCCAAGATTTGGCAGGGGGCGTTTTTTCCTACGAGCAGTACTTC
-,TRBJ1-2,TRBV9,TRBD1,CASSEHRGFDEGYTF,TGTGCCAGCAGCGAACACAGGGGCTTTGATGAGGGCTACACCTTC
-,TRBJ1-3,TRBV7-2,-,CASSLDRVSGNTIYF,TGTGCCAGCAGCTTAGACAGGGTTTCTGGAAACACCATATATTTT
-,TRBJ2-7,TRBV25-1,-,CASGGLGGYEQYF,TGTGCCAGCGGGGGTTTGGGGGGTTACGAGCAGTACTTC
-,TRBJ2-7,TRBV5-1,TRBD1,CASSLGQGAYEQYF,TGCGCCAGCAGCTTGGGACAGGGGGCGTACGAGCAGTACTTC
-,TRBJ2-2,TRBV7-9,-,CASSLVHSGELFF,TGTGCCAGCAGCTTAGTTCATTCCGGGGAGCTGTTTTTT
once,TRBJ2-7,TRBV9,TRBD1,CASSVEPGQSYEQYF,TGTGCCAGCAGCGTAGAGCCGGGACAGTCCTACGAGCAGTACTTC